The entry below gives a single T cell receptor (beta chain) sequence along with its context. The antigen remains undetermined. One entry per CDR3 protein, called by TCRdb with MiXCR from the RT-PCR reads. The sample comprises about half a million distinct CDR3 sequences, about 25% of which are singletons, and 1.9% rests with the top ten. The data stem from a study of response to subunit inactivated influenza vaccine. Findings and caveats of the study: The authors put forward the suggestion that each seasonal influenza vaccination may bring in only a limited number of new T cells.

CDR1 and CDR2 (germline): SGHRS, YFSETQ. The germline V and J ends were trimmed by 4 bases and 1 base, with 15 bases remaining between them. The CDR3 length is 16 residues. The chain is built from TRBV5-1 and TRBJ2-1; the D call may be TRBD1 or TRBD2 (5 bases each). This receptor was taken from a man between 45 and 60 years old who received an inactivated influenza vaccine. Sequencing was performed on CD4+ T cells sorted from PBMCs, taken more than 4 days after vaccination. CDR3 sequence (DNA): TGCGCCAGCAGCCAGAGGGGCACGGGGTCCTACAATGAGCAGTTCTTC. This translates into CASSQRGTGSYNEQFF.